Listed below are T cell receptor beta chains from one sample, sequenced in a study of shared clonotypes between healthy human individuals. Profiled with immunoSEQ multiplex PCR; TCRdb holds only in-frame clones, not every one. The profile shows roughly 2.5 million clones, roughly nine tenths of them singletons. Sample: naive CD4+ T cells sorted from blood. Every receptor here comes from a man younger than 30 in good health. Both conserved end residues are part of each CDR3. The D gene is left open where the match is weak. Rows may omit the clone size; those that give it use once, few, many or a size class.

D gene | clone size | J gene | V gene | CDR3 protein | CDR3 DNA
NA | NA | TRBJ2-7 | TRBV13 | CASSQRGHPAEQYF | TGTGCCAGCAGCCAGAGGGGTCACCCTGCCGAGCAGTACTTC
NA | NA | TRBJ1-2 | TRBV19 | CASSTGTQSVYGYTF | TGTGCCAGTAGTACAGGTACCCAAAGTGTCTATGGCTACACCTTC
TRBD1 | NA | TRBJ2-6 | TRBV30 | CAWSRTGNVLTF | TGTGCCTGGAGTCGGACAGGGAACGTCCTGACTTTC
NA | NA | TRBJ2-7 | TRBV18 | CASSLLSSYEQYF | TGTGCCAGCTCACTTCTGAGCTCCTACGAGCAGTACTTC
NA | NA | TRBJ2-2 | TRBV5-1 | CASSLGAQDTGELFF | TGCGCCAGCAGCTTAGGGGCGCAGGACACCGGGGAGCTGTTTTTT
TRBD2 | NA | TRBJ2-1 | TRBV6-1 | CASSVHSGGSYNEQFF | TGTGCCAGCAGTGTACATAGCGGGGGCTCCTACAATGAGCAGTTCTTC
NA | NA | TRBJ1-5 | TRBV19 | CASLSVGARQPQHF | TGTGCCAGTCTCTCCGTGGGGGCGAGGCAGCCCCAGCATTTT
TRBD1 | NA | TRBJ1-2 | TRBV18 | CASSPPSGQGASNYGYTF | TGTGCCAGCTCACCACCGTCAGGACAGGGAGCCTCTAACTATGGCTACACCTTC
NA | NA | TRBJ2-5 | TRBV5-6 | CASRRGRNQETQYF | TGTGCCAGCAGACGTGGACGGAACCAAGAGACCCAGTACTTC
TRBD1 | NA | TRBJ2-5 | TRBV10-3 | CAIRPGGSETQYF | TGTGCCATCCGGCCAGGGGGCAGTGAGACCCAGTACTTC
NA | NA | TRBJ1-3 | TRBV7-9 | CASSLEQVRKDTIYF | TGTGCCAGCAGCTTAGAACAGGTTCGGAAGGACACCATATATTTT
TRBD2 | NA | TRBJ2-7 | TRBV6-1 | CASSGTSGSYEQYF | TGTGCCAGCAGTGGGACTAGCGGGTCCTACGAGCAGTACTTC
NA | NA | TRBJ1-5 | TRBV10-3 | CAGMTDLNQPQHF | TGTGCCGGAATGACTGACTTAAATCAGCCCCAGCATTTT
NA | NA | TRBJ1-4 | TRBV30 | CAWSPPGSWSEKLFF | TGTGCCTGGAGCCCCCCGGGGTCATGGAGTGAAAAACTGTTTTTT
TRBD2 | NA | TRBJ2-7 | TRBV10-3 | CAISTGTSGRVAYEQYF | TGTGCCATCAGTACCGGGACTAGCGGGAGGGTTGCCTACGAGCAGTACTTC
NA | NA | TRBJ2-5 | TRBV6-5 | CASRISGGETQYF | TGTGCCAGCAGAATTAGCGGAGGGGAGACCCAGTACTTC
NA | NA | TRBJ1-4 | TRBV5-1 | CASSRYGWSNEKLFF | TGCGCCAGCAGCCGGTACGGGTGGAGTAATGAAAAACTGTTTTTT
NA | NA | TRBJ1-5 | TRBV19 | CASSKNSNQPQHF | TGTGCCAGTAGCAAGAATAGCAATCAGCCCCAGCATTTT
NA | once | TRBJ2-2 | TRBV19 | CASRGQGAGELFF | TGTGCCAGTAGGGGGCAGGGAGCCGGGGAGCTGTTTTTT
TRBD1 | NA | TRBJ1-3 | TRBV5-4 | CASSYDRAGNTIYF | TGTGCCAGCAGTTATGACAGGGCTGGAAACACCATATATTTT
TRBD1 | NA | TRBJ2-7 | TRBV28 | CASSTSGTGSYEQYF | TGTGCCAGCAGTACATCCGGGACAGGGTCCTACGAGCAGTACTTC
TRBD1 | NA | TRBJ2-7 | TRBV27 | CASRLGQGYEQYF | TGTGCCAGCAGACTGGGACAGGGGTACGAGCAGTACTTC